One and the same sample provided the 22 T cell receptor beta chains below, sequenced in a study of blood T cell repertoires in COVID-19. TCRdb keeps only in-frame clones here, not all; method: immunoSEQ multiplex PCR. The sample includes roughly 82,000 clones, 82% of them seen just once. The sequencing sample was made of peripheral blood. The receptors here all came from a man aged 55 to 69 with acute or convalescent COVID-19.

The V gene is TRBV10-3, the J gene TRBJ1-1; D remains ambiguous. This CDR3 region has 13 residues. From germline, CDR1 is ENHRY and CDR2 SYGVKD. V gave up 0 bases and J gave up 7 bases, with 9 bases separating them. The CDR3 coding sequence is TGTGCCATCAGTGAGTCAAGGCAGGTTGAAGCTTTCTTT. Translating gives CAISESRQVEAFF.

The CDR3: CASSPRGASTDTQYF. The CDR3, as DNA: TGCGCCAGCAGCCCCAGGGGGGCTAGCACAGATACGCAGTATTTT. This chain connects TRBV4-3 to TRBJ2-3; D is possibly TRBD1 (7 bases). V was clipped by 4 bases and J by 0 bases, with 11 bases between them. The CDR3 covers 15 residues. Germline CDR1 reads LGHNA; CDR2 reads YSLEER.

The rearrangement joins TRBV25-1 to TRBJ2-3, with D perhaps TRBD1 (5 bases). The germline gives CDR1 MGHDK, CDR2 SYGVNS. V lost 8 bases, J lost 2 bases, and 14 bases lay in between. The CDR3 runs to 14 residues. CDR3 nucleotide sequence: TGTGCCAGCCCAGGGCCGGAAATCACAGATACGCAGTATTTT. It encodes CASPGPEITDTQYF.

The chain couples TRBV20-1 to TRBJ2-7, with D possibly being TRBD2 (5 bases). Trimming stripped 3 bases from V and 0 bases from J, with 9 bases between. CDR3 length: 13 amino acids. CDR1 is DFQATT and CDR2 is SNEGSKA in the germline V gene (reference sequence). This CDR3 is CSASGGSSYEQYF. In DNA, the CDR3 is TGCAGTGCTAGTGGAGGAAGCTCCTACGAGCAGTACTTC.

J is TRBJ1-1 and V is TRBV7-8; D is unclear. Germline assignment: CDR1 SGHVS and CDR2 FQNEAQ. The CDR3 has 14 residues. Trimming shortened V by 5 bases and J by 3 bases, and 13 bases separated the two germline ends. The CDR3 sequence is CASSPRGRDTEAFF. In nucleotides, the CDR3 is TGTGCCAGCAGCCCCCGAGGGAGGGACACTGAAGCTTTCTTT.

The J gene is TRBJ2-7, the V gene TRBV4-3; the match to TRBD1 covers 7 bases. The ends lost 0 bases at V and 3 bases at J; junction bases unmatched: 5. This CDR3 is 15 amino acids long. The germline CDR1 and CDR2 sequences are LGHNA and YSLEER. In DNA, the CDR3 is TGCGCCAGCAGCCAAGATGCCAGGGGGATCTACGAGCAGTACTTC. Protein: CASSQDARGIYEQYF.

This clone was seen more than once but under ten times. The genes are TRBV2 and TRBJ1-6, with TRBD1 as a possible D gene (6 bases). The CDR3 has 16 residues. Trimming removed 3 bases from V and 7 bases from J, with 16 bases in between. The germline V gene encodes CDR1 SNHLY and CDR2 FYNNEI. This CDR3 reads CASSDDSGQSNSPLHF. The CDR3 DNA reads TGTGCCAGCAGTGATGACTCAGGACAGTCCAATTCACCCCTCCACTTT. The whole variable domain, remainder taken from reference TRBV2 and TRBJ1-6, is EPEVTQTPSHQVTQMGQEVILRCVPISNHLYFYWYRQILGQKVEFLVSFYNNEISEKSEIFDDQFSVERPDGSNFTLKIRSTKLEDSAMYFCASSDDSGQSNSPLHFGNGTRLTVT.

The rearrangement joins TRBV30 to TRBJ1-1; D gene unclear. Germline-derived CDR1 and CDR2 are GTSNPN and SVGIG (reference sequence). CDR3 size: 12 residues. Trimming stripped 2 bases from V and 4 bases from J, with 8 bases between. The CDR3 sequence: CAWSRGGTEAFF. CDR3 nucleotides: TGTGCCTGGAGTCGGGGTGGCACTGAAGCTTTCTTT.

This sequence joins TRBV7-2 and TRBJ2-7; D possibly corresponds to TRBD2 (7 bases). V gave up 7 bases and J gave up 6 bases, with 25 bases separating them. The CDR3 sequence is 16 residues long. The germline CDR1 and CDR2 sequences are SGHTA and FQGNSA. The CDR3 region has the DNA TGTGCCAGCACCCTCAAAGGGGGGGTACTGGGGTCCGAGCAGTACTTC. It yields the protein CASTLKGGVLGSEQYF.

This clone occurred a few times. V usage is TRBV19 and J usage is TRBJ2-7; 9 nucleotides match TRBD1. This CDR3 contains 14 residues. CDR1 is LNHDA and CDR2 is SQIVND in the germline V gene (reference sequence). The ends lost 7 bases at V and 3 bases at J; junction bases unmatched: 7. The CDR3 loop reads CASKKGTGNYEQYF. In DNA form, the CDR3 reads TGTGCCAGTAAAAAGGGGACAGGGAACTACGAGCAGTACTTC.

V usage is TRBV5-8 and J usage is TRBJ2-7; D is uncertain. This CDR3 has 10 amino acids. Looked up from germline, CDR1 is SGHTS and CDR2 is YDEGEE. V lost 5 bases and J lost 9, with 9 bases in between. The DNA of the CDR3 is TGTGCCAGCAGACTCGCCGCGCAGTACTTC. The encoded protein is CASRLAAQYF.

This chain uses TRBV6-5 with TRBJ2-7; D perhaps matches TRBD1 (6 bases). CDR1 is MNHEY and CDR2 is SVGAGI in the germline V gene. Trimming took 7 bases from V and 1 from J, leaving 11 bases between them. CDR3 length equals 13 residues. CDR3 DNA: TGTGCCAGCACCAGGGGTAATTCCTACGAGCAGTACTTC. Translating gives CASTRGNSYEQYF.

The CDR3 loop reads CASSQGLAGGADEQYF. The CDR3 DNA reads as TGTGCCAGCAGTCAGGGACTAGCGGGAGGGGCGGACGAGCAGTACTTC. The chain uses TRBV6-2 or TRBV6-3 and TRBJ2-7, with 16 bases fitting TRBD2. The CDR3 totals 16 residues. Germline V gene data show CDR1 as MNHEY and CDR2 as SVGEGT. The junction had 6 bases not matched to a gene; V was cut back by 5 bases and J by 5 bases.

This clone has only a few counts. The CDR3 spells CASSQGQGQETQYF. CDR3 sequence (DNA): TGTGCCAGCAGCCAGGGACAGGGGCAAGAGACCCAGTACTTC. The chain has TRBV3-1 (or the pseudogene TRBV3-2) and TRBJ2-5, with 10 bases lining up with TRBD1. Germline trimming cut 3 bases from V and 2 bases from J; bases unmatched to any gene: 0. The CDR3 length is 14 residues. Germline assignment: CDR1 LGHDT and CDR2 YNNKEL (reference sequence).

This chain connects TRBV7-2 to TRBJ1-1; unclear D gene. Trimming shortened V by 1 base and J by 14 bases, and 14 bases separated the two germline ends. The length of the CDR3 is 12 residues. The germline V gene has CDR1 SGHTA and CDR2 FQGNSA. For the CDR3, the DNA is TGTGCCAGCAGCTTAGATAACAGAGTAATGTTCTTT. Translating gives CASSLDNRVMFF.

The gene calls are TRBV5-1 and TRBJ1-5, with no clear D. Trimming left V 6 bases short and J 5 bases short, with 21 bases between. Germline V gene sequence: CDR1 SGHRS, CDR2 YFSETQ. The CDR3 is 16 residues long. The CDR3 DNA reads TGCGCCAGCACTGGAGGAGGGCCTCAGAGAGATCAGCCCCAGCATTTT. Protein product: CASTGGGPQRDQPQHF. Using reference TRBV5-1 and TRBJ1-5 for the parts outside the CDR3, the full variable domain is KAGVTQTPRYLIKTRGQQVTLSCSPISGHRSVSWYQQTPGQGLQFLFEYFSETQRNKGNFPGRFSGRQFSNSRSEMNVSTLELGDSALYLCASTGGGPQRDQPQHFGDGTRLSIL.

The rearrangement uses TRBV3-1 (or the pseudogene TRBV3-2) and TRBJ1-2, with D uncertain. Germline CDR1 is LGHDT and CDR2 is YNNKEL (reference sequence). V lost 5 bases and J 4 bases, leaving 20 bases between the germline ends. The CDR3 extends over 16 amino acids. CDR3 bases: TGTGCCAGCAGCTCAGAGGGTAGACCAGCGAGCTATGGCTACACCTTC. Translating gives CASSSEGRPASYGYTF.

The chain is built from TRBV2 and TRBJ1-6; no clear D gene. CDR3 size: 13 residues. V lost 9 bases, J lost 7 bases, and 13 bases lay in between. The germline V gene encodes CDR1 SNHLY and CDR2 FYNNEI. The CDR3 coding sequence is TGTGCCAGTACATCCTCAGGAAATTCACCCCTCCACTTT. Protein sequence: CASTSSGNSPLHF.

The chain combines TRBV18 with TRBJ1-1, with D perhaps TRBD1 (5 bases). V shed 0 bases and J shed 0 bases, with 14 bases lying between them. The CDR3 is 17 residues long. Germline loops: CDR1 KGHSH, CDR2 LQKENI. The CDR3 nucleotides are TGTGCCAGCTCACCACCGTCGGGCCGGACATTGAACACTGAAGCTTTCTTT. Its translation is CASSPPSGRTLNTEAFF.

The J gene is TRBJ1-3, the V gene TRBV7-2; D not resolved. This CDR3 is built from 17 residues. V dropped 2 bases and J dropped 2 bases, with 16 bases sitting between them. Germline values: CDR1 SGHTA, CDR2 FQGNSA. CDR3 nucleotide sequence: TGTGCCAGCAGCTTATTGCCGTGGGTTCGGGCTGGAAACACCATATATTTT. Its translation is CASSLLPWVRAGNTIYF.

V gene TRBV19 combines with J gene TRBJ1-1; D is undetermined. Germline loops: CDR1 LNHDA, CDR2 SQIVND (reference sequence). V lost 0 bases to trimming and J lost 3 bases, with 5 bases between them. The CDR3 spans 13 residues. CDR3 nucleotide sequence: TGTGCCAGTAGTATAGATCCAGACACTGAAGCTTTCTTT. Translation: CASSIDPDTEAFF.

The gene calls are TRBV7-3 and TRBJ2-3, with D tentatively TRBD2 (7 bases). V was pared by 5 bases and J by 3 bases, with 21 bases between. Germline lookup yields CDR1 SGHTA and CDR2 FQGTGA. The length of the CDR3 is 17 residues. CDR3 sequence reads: CASSQSLRGGVTDTQYF. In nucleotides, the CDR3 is TGTGCCAGCAGCCAAAGCCTGAGGGGGGGTGTAACAGATACGCAGTATTTT.